This is a list of T cell receptor beta chains from one sample in a study of cytomegalovirus exposure and HLA in healthy donors. The data were produced by immunoSEQ multiplex PCR, yet TCRdb's version contains in-frame clones alone and is incomplete. Of 85,000 to 130,000 clones in the sample, over 9.5% were seen once. The sample comprised PBMCs. All receptors derive from a man aged 35 to 55 in good health and CMV-seropositive. Both conserved end residues are part of each CDR3. The D gene is left open where the match is weak. Where a row states a size, it is once, few, many or the class of an expanded clone; other rows omit it.

cdr3_nt	cdr3_aa	j_call	clone_size	d_call	v_call
TGTGCCAGCAGCTTAGCGCCGGGACAAGGCGCCCCTGAAGCTTTCTTT	CASSLAPGQGAPEAFF	TRBJ1-1	few	-	TRBV7-8
TGTGCCAGCAGTGCCGCAGGGGAAGGGACCCAGTACTTC	CASSAAGEGTQYF	TRBJ2-5	few	-	TRBV6-1
TGTGCCAGCAGCCAATTCGGGACAGGGGATGGCTACGAGCAGTACTTC	CASSQFGTGDGYEQYF	TRBJ2-7	few	TRBD1	TRBV14
TGTGCCAGCAGTGGGACAGGGCAAAGTGAAAAACTGTTTTTT	CASSGTGQSEKLFF	TRBJ1-4	-	TRBD1	TRBV2
TGTGCCAGCACCGGATTTGAGGGCGTGAACAATGAGCAGTTCTTC	CASTGFEGVNNEQFF	TRBJ2-1	few	-	TRBV2
TGTGCCAGCAGTTACTCGGTCCAGGGGAATCAGCCCCAGCATTTT	CASSYSVQGNQPQHF	TRBJ1-5	few	-	TRBV6-5
TGCGCCAGCAGCCAAGGACAACCGGGAAACACCATATATTTT	CASSQGQPGNTIYF	TRBJ1-3	few	-	TRBV4-1
TGTGCCAGCAGCCCAGGGGACAGGGTCGCCACAGATACGCAGTATTTT	CASSPGDRVATDTQYF	TRBJ2-3	-	TRBD1	TRBV11-2
TGTGCCAGCAGTTCTCCAGGAGGGGCTGAAGCTTTCTTT	CASSSPGGAEAFF	TRBJ1-1	-	-	TRBV6-6
TGTGCCAGCAGCCGACAGGGGGAAGAGACCCAGTACTTC	CASSRQGEETQYF	TRBJ2-5	few	TRBD1	TRBV6-6
TGTGCCAGCAGCCCCAACGGGAGGCCCGAGCAGTACTTC	CASSPNGRPEQYF	TRBJ2-7	few	TRBD2	TRBV9
TGTGCCACCAGCCCTCGCAGAAGGGGCATCCACTATGGCTACACCTTC	CATSPRRRGIHYGYTF	TRBJ1-2	-	-	TRBV15
TGCGCCAGCAGCTGGGACAGGTCGAATGAAAAACTGTTTTTT	CASSWDRSNEKLFF	TRBJ1-4	-	TRBD1	TRBV5-1
TGCAGCGTTTTCACAGGAACTAATGAAAAACTGTTTTTT	CSVFTGTNEKLFF	TRBJ1-4	-	-	TRBV29-1
TGTGCCAGTATGAGAAGGGGTTTGGGCAATCAGCCCCAGCATTTT	CASMRRGLGNQPQHF	TRBJ1-5	few	-	TRBV19
TGTGCCAGCAGTGAACCGAAACGGGAAGGGAACGAGCAGTACTTC	CASSEPKREGNEQYF	TRBJ2-7	-	-	TRBV2
TGTGCCAGCAGTGAAGTCAGGGCCGGAAAACTGTTTTTT	CASSEVRAGKLFF	TRBJ1-4	few	-	TRBV2
TGTGCCAGCAGCTTAGGGCAGTCTTATGGCTACACCTTC	CASSLGQSYGYTF	TRBJ1-2	-	-	TRBV11-3
TGTGCCAGCAGTCGCGACTGGGACAGCGCCTACGAGCAGTACTTC	CASSRDWDSAYEQYF	TRBJ2-7	few	TRBD1	TRBV6-5
TGCGCCAGCAGCTCCACAACAGGGACTGAAGCTTTCTTT	CASSSTTGTEAFF	TRBJ1-1	few	-	TRBV5-1